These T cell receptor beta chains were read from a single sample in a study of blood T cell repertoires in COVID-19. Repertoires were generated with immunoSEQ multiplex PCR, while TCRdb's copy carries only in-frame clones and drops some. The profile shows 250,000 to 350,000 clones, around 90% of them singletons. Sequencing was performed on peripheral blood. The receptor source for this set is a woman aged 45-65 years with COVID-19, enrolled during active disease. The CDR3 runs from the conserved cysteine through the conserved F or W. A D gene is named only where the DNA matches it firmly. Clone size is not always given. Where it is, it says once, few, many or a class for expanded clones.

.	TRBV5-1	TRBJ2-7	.	CASSLALGAYEQYF	TGCGCCAGCAGCTTGGCCCTGGGAGCCTACGAGCAGTACTTC
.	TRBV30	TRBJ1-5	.	CAWTGSSNQPQHF	TGTGCCTGGACTGGCAGTAGCAATCAGCCCCAGCATTTT
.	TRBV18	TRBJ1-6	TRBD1	CASSMDRSENSPLHF	TGTGCCAGCTCTATGGACAGGTCGGAAAATTCACCCCTCCACTTT
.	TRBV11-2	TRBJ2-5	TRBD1	CASSLRRTGRQETQYF	TGTGCCAGCAGCTTAAGGAGGACAGGGCGACAAGAGACCCAGTACTTC
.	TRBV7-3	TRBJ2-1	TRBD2	CASSLTSGRAGNEQFF	TGTGCCAGCAGCTTAACTAGCGGGAGGGCGGGGAATGAGCAGTTCTTC
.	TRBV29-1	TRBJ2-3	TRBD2	CSVGGPAGGSDTQYF	TGCAGCGTTGGGGGCCCAGCGGGAGGGTCAGATACGCAGTATTTT
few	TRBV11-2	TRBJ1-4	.	CASSLVPQKLFF	TGTGCCAGCAGCTTAGTACCACAGAAACTGTTTTTT
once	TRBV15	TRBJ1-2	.	CATSPRQDPYGYTF	TGTGCCACCAGCCCTAGACAGGACCCCTATGGCTACACCTTC
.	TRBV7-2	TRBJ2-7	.	CASSQVREQYF	TGTGCCAGCAGCCAGGTCAGGGAGCAGTACTTC
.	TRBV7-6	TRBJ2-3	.	CASSLGAGYTDTQYF	TGTGCCAGCAGCTTAGGGGCGGGCTACACAGATACGCAGTATTTT
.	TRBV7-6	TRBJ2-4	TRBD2	CASSLFPSGNLAKNIQYF	TGTGCCAGCAGCTTATTTCCTAGCGGAAACTTAGCCAAAAACATTCAGTACTTC
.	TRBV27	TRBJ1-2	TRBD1	CASSYQGANYGYTF	TGTGCCAGCAGTTACCAGGGGGCTAACTATGGCTACACCTTC
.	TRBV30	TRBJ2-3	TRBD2	CAWRVSGGSTDTQYF	TGTGCCTGGAGAGTTAGCGGGGGTAGCACAGATACGCAGTATTTT
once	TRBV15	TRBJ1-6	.	CATSRDRGARDSPLHF	TGTGCCACCAGCAGAGATCGGGGGGCTCGGGATTCACCCCTCCACTTT
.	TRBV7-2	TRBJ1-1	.	CASSLASWSTGTTEAFF	TGTGCCAGCAGCTTAGCGTCTTGGTCGACAGGAACCACTGAAGCTTTCTTT
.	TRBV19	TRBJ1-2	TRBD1	CASSSGQYNYGYTF	TGTGCCAGTAGTTCGGGACAGTATAACTATGGCTACACCTTC
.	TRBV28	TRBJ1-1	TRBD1	CASMMDRVTYQAFF	TGTGCCAGCATGATGGACAGGGTGACATATCAAGCTTTCTTT
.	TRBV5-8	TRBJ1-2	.	CASSRGSLAFQSHMSGYTF	TGTGCCAGCAGCAGAGGGTCTTTGGCTTTCCAAAGCCACATGTCTGGCTACACCTTC
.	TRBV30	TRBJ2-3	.	CAWSVSGVTDTQYF	TGTGCCTGGAGTGTAAGCGGAGTTACAGATACGCAGTATTTT
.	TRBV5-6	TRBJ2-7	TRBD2	CASSLVLAGDEQYF	TGTGCCAGCAGCTTGGTTCTAGCGGGAGACGAGCAGTACTTC
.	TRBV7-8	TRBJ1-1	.	CATRDSGLTEAFF	TGTGCCACACGGGACTCCGGGCTAACTGAAGCTTTCTTT
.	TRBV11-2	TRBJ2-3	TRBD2	CASSSREGQDTQYF	TGTGCCAGCAGCTCGCGGGAGGGCCAAGATACGCAGTATTTT
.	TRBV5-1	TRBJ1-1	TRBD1	CASRLRDSLRNTEAFF	TGCGCCAGCAGACTCAGGGACAGTCTTCGGAACACTGAAGCTTTCTTT
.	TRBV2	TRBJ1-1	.	CASSDNRVLEAFF	TGTGCCAGCAGTGATAACAGGGTTCTTGAAGCTTTCTTT
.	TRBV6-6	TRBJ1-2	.	CASGPISSGGKGYTF	TGTGCCAGCGGCCCAATCTCATCCGGGGGGAAGGGCTACACCTTC
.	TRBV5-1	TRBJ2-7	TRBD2	CASSLASSGTYEQYF	TGCGCCAGCAGCTTGGCGTCTAGCGGTACCTACGAGCAGTACTTC
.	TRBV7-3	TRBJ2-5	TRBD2	CASSLGMAGGQETQYF	TGTGCCAGCAGCTTAGGAATGGCGGGAGGGCAAGAGACCCAGTACTTC
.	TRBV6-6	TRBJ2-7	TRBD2	CASSYPRSGGAYEQYF	TGTGCCAGCAGTTACCCCCGGAGCGGGGGAGCCTACGAGCAGTACTTC
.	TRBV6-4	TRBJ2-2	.	CASSDEGANTGELFF	TGTGCCAGCAGTGACGAGGGAGCGAACACCGGGGAGCTGTTTTTT
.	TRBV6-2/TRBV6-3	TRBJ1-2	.	CASSYLLGGVDGYTF	TGTGCCAGCAGTTACCTCCTCGGGGGTGTGGATGGCTACACCTTC
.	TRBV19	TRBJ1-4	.	CASRGTGIINEKLFF	TGTGCCAGCCGCGGTACCGGGATCATTAATGAAAAACTGTTTTTT
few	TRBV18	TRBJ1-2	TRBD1	CASSLDRVHF	TGTGCCAGCTCATTGGACAGGGTCCACTTC
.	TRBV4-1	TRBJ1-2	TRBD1	CASSQDPTGIWGYTF	TGCGCCAGCAGCCAAGACCCGACAGGGATTTGGGGCTACACCTTC
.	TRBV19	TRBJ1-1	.	CASSIFRNTEAFF	TGTGCCAGTAGTATTTTCCGGAACACTGAAGCTTTCTTT
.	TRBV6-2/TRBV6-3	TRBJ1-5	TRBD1	CASSKGQGPNQPQHF	TGTGCCAGCAGTAAAGGACAGGGACCCAATCAGCCCCAGCATTTT
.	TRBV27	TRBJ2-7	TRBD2	CASSPGLAAREQYF	TGTGCCAGCAGCCCGGGACTAGCGGCTCGAGAGCAGTACTTC
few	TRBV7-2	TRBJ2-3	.	CASSLDPEPSTDTQYF	TGTGCCAGCAGCTTAGATCCGGAGCCTAGCACAGATACGCAGTATTTT
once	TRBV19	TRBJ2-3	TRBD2	CASSTGTSGSSDTQYF	TGTGCCAGTAGTACCGGGACTAGCGGGAGTTCAGATACGCAGTATTTT
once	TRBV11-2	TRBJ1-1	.	CASSFHPGRASEAFF	TGTGCCAGCAGCTTTCATCCGGGGAGGGCGAGTGAAGCTTTCTTT
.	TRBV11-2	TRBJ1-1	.	CASSLEDTSEAFF	TGTGCCAGCAGCTTGGAAGACACTTCTGAAGCTTTCTTT
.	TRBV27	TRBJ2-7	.	CATIYYGTLHYEQYF	TGTGCCACCATCTATTACGGGACTCTCCACTACGAGCAGTACTTC
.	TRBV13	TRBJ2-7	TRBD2	CASSLVVREGGRSYEQYF	TGTGCCAGCAGCTTAGTAGTTCGTGAGGGAGGGCGGTCCTACGAGCAGTACTTC
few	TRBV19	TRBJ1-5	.	CASSMLQGTYSNQPQHF	TGTGCCAGTAGTATGCTCCAGGGAACCTATAGCAATCAGCCCCAGCATTTT
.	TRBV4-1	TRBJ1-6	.	CASSQDSASGGYNSPLHF	TGCGCCAGCAGCCAAGATTCGGCGTCCGGGGGATATAATTCACCCCTCCACTTT
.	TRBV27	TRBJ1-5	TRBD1	CASSPTRGTGRISNQPQHF	TGTGCCAGCAGTCCTACGCGTGGGACAGGGCGAATTAGCAATCAGCCCCAGCATTTT
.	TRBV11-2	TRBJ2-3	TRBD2	CASRDRAGVSTDTQYF	TGTGCCAGCAGGGATAGGGCGGGAGTCTCCACAGATACGCAGTATTTT
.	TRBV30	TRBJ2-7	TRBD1	CAWSPQGFHREQYF	TGTGCCTGGAGCCCACAGGGGTTTCATCGCGAGCAGTACTTC
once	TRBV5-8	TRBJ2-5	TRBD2	CARSEGRLAGGETQYF	TGTGCCAGGAGTGAGGGCCGACTAGCGGGAGGAGAGACCCAGTACTTC
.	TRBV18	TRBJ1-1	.	CASSPLPGGLLGTEAFF	TGTGCCAGCTCACCACTCCCGGGCGGGCTTCTTGGCACTGAAGCTTTCTTT
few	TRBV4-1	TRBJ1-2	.	CASSQGQYLNGYTF	TGCGCCAGCAGCCAAGGGCAGTATTTGAATGGCTACACCTTC
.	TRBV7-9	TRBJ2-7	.	CASSLIKSSYEQYF	TGTGCCAGCAGCCTAATTAAAAGCTCCTACGAGCAGTACTTC
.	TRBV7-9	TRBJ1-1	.	CASSLGGRENTEAFF	TGTGCCAGCAGCTTAGGGGGGCGCGAGAACACTGAAGCTTTCTTT
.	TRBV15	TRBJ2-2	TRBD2	CATSRRAGAAGELFF	TGTGCCACCAGCAGGCGCGCGGGAGCGGCCGGGGAGCTGTTTTTT
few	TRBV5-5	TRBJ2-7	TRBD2	CASSLRTSGRATEQYF	TGTGCCAGCAGCCTCCGGACTAGCGGGAGGGCCACCGAGCAGTACTTC
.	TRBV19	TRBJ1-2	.	CASSRRGLTNYGYTF	TGTGCCAGTAGTCGCAGGGGCCTTACTAACTATGGCTACACCTTC
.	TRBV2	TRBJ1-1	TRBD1	CASSEAGTGGKAFF	TGTGCCAGCAGTGAAGCCGGGACAGGCGGCAAAGCTTTCTTT
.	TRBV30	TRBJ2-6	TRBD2	CAGGRAIGANVLTF	TGTGCCGGCGGGAGGGCCATTGGGGCCAACGTCCTGACTTTC
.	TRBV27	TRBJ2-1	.	CASSSAGYNEQFF	TGTGCCAGCAGTTCGGCGGGTTACAATGAGCAGTTCTTC
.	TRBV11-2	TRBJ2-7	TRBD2	CASSPFGGELGEQYF	TGTGCCAGCAGCCCGTTTGGGGGGGAATTAGGCGAGCAGTACTTC
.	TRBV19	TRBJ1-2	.	CASSLGGLEDGYTF	TGTGCCAGTAGCTTGGGAGGACTTGAGGATGGCTACACCTTC